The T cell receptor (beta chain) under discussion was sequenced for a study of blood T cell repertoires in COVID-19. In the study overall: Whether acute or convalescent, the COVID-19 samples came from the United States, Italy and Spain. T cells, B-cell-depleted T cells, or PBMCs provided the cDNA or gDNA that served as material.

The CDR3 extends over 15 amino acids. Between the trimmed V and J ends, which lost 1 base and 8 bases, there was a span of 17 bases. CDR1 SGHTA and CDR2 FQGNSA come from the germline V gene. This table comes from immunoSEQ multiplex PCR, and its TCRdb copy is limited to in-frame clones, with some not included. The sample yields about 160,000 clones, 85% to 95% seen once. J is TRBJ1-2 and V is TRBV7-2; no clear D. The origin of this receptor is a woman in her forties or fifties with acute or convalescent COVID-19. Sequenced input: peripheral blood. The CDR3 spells CASSLGWASLQGYTF. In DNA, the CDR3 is TGTGCCAGCAGCTTAGGTTGGGCCAGCTTACAAGGCTACACCTTC.